The text below deals with one T cell receptor beta chain. The antigen is undetermined. From germline, CDR1 is MDHEN and CDR2 SYDVKM. The V and J ends lost 8 bases and 1 base respectively, with 9 bases between them. The length of the CDR3 is 12 residues. This sample was taken from a study of T cell responses to AZD1222 COVID-19 vaccine. The study, taken as a whole, reports: Baseline serology detected seropositivity in only six AZD1222 recipients. Two doses of AZD1222 preceded a rise in Spike-specific TCR breadth and depth. The donor cohort was predominantly white British with a female majority, and clonal diversity may have been underestimated. Nearly half of unique spike-specific TCRs reportedly avoided B.1.351 and B.1.1.7 mutated regions.

The table came from immunoSEQ multiplex PCR; TCRdb's copy has only in-frame clones and leaves some out. Of 150,000 to 200,000 clones in the sample, approximately 94% were seen once. The sample in question was peripheral blood, obtained 28 days after the second AZD1222 dose. The origin of this receptor is an adult who received the AZD1222 COVID-19 vaccine. The chain links TRBV28 to TRBJ2-7, with a tentative D call TRBD2 (5 bases). The CDR3 sequence: CASWTYSYEQYF. CDR3 nucleotide sequence: TGTGCCAGCTGGACTTATTCCTACGAGCAGTACTTC.